The 9 T cell receptor beta chains below all came from one sample that was sequenced in a study of shared clonotypes between healthy human individuals. Only in-frame clones appear in the TCRdb table, and some are missing; sequencing was by immunoSEQ multiplex PCR. The sample yields fewer than 2.5 million clones, more than 85% seen once. The sample consisted of naive CD4+ T cells from PBMCs. Subset: CD45RA+ positively selected. Source of these receptors: a man aged 18 to 29 in good health. Some clones in this sample may be carry-over from other donors' samples.

V and J are TRBV5-4 and TRBJ2-2, with D possibly being TRBD1 (6 bases). This CDR3 contains 15 residues. The V gene lost 4 bases and the J gene lost 7 bases, with 17 bases spanning the gap. The germline CDR1 and CDR2 sequences are SGHNT and YYREEE (reference sequence). The CDR3 DNA is TGTGCCAGCAGCGAAGGAACAGGGAAGGTCGGGGAGCTGTTTTTT. Residues: CASSEGTGKVGELFF.

The J gene is TRBJ2-7, the V gene TRBV7-9; 7 bases are a match to TRBD1. Germline CDR1 is SEHNR and CDR2 is FQNEAQ (reference sequence). J lost 5 bases, V lost 3 bases, and 7 bases had no gene match. The CDR3 contains 14 residues. The CDR3 loop reads CASSFRQGRDEQYF. CDR3 sequence (DNA): TGTGCCAGCAGCTTCCGACAGGGCCGGGACGAGCAGTACTTC.

The J gene is TRBJ2-1, the V gene TRBV11-3, with D hard to call. V dropped 5 bases and J dropped 5 bases, with 10 bases sitting between them. CDR3 length: 13 amino acids. Per the germline V gene, CDR1 is SGHNT and CDR2 is YENEEA. CDR3 DNA: TGTGCCAGCAGCCCCCAAATGGACAATGAGCAGTTCTTC. It is translated as CASSPQMDNEQFF.

DNA for the CDR3: TGTGCCAGCAGCTTAGGTCAGATTAAGGATGAGCAGTTCTTC. Translated: CASSLGQIKDEQFF. The J gene is TRBJ2-1, the V gene TRBV7-3, with D uncertain. CDR1 is SGHTA and CDR2 is FQGTGA in the germline V gene. CDR3 length: 14 amino acids. The V end lost 2 bases, the J end lost 8 bases, and 13 bases lay between the germline ends.

The chain carries TRBV30 and TRBJ1-6, with D possibly matching TRBD1 (5 bases). This CDR3 contains 14 residues. Germline V gene data show CDR1 as GTSNPN and CDR2 as SVGIG (reference sequence). Trimming took 0 bases from V and 6 from J, leaving 9 bases between them. Here the CDR3 reads CAWSVWGGNSPLHF. The CDR3 bases are TGTGCCTGGAGTGTATGGGGCGGTAATTCACCCCTCCACTTT.

This clone has only one observation. The chain uses TRBV10-3 and TRBJ2-1, with 8 positions matching TRBD2. V shed 1 base, J shed 7 bases, and the junction held 9 bases outside the gene matches. In germline, CDR1 is ENHRY, CDR2 SYGVKD. The CDR3 has 16 amino acids. For the CDR3, the DNA is TGTGCCATCAGTGAGTGGAGGCTAGCGGGTGGTAATGAGCAGTTCTTC. Translation: CAISEWRLAGGNEQFF.

V usage is TRBV18 and J usage is TRBJ2-1, with D perhaps TRBD2 (5 bases). This CDR3 is built from 13 residues. Trimming pared 8 bases from V and 4 bases from J, leaving 12 bases between. Germline lookup yields CDR1 KGHSH and CDR2 LQKENI. The CDR3 DNA sequence: TGTGCCAGCAAGACATGGGAGTACAATGAGCAGTTCTTC. Translation gives CASKTWEYNEQFF.

The V and J genes are TRBV13 and TRBJ1-1; the D is unclear. The germline CDR1 and CDR2 sequences are PRHDT and FYEKMQ (reference sequence). The CDR3 extends over 16 amino acids. V lost 1 base and J lost 1, with 13 bases in between. The CDR3: CASSLEVKRTNTEAFF. As DNA, the CDR3 is TGTGCCAGCAGCTTAGAAGTAAAACGGACGAACACTGAAGCTTTCTTT.

This clone was detected once. The V and J genes are TRBV5-1 and TRBJ2-7; 7 nucleotides agree with TRBD1. The germline CDR1 and CDR2 sequences are SGHRS and YFSETQ. The CDR3 has 15 amino acids. Trimming took 4 bases from V and 3 from J; bases not matched to a gene: 10. The CDR3 spells CASSPGVTGLYEQYF. The CDR3 DNA follows: TGCGCCAGCAGCCCAGGAGTGACAGGGCTCTACGAGCAGTACTTC.